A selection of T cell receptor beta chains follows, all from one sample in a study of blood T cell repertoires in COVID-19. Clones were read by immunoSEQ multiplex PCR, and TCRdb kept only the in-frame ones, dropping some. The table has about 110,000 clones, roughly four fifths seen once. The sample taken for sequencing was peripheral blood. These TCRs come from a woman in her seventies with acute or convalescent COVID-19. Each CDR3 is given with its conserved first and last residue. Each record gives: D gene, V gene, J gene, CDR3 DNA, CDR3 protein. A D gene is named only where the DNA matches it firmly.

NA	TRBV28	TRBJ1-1	TGTGCCAGCACCCCCTCCCCGGACAGAGAAGCTTTCTTT	CASTPSPDREAFF
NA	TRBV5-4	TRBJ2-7	TGTGCCAGCAGCTCCGGCCTAGCGCTGAGCTACGAGCAGTACTTC	CASSSGLALSYEQYF
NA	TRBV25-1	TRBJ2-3	TGTGCCAGCAGCCTAATCATGTCGCCAGATACGCAGTATTTT	CASSLIMSPDTQYF
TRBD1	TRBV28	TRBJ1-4	TGTGCCAGCAGTCTACCGCGGACAGGTGAAAAACTGTTTTTT	CASSLPRTGEKLFF
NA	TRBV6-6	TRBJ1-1	TGTGCCAGCAGTTACCAGGTTGGCCAGCTTGAAGCTTTCTTT	CASSYQVGQLEAFF
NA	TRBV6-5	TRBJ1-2	TGTGCCAGCAGTTACTCCGCTATCTATGGCTACACCTTC	CASSYSAIYGYTF
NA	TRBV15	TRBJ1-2	TGTGCCACCAGCAGAGTGAGGGGGGGGAGCGGTGGCTACACCTTC	CATSRVRGGSGGYTF
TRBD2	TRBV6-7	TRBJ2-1	TGTGCGCAAAGACTAGCGGGAATGGGCAATGAGCAGTTCTTC	CAQRLAGMGNEQFF
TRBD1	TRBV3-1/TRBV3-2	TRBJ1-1	TGTGCCAGCATCGCCGGGACAGCTAACACTGAAGCTTTCTTT	CASIAGTANTEAFF
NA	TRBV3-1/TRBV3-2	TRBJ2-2	TGTGCCAGCAGCCGATCTGACTACACCGGGGAGCTGTTTTTT	CASSRSDYTGELFF
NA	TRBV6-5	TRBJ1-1	TGTGCCAGCAGCAAGACAGGAATGAACACTGAAGCTTTCTTT	CASSKTGMNTEAFF